This entry describes one T cell receptor (beta chain). The antigen is undetermined. This CDR3 region has 16 residues. Unmatched junction bases numbered 7, after V lost 0 bases and J lost 6 bases. In germline, CDR1 is LGHNA, CDR2 YNFKEQ. PCR was performed a second time for roughly 7 to 11 cycles using a sample-barcoded 5' primer and a J-beta primer mix. TCRdb ran MiXCR on the 5' RACE reads and lists one entry per CDR3 protein. The sample lists 800,000 to 1,000,000 distinct CDR3 sequences, under 50% occurring once. The data are from a study of blood T cells in healthy people across ages. Overall study: There was about one barcoded beta molecule captured by template switching per two T cells.

Study-wide results and limits: Comparison with aged donors showed that long-lived donors had more naive CD4+ cells and higher diversity.

The sequenced material came from blood. The chain has TRBV4-2 and TRBJ2-1; TRBD1 agrees at 8 bases. This sequence was found in a man aged 25-45 years in good health. CDR3 nucleotides: TGTGCCAGCAGCCAAGAGGGCAGGGGGCAGAGCAATGAGCAGTTCTTC. Amino acids: CASSQEGRGQSNEQFF.